These T cell receptor beta chains were read from a single sample in a study of blood T cell repertoires in COVID-19. This table comes from immunoSEQ multiplex PCR, and its TCRdb copy is limited to in-frame clones, with some not included. The sample records approximately 28,000 clones, approximately 66% being singletons. Sequencing was carried out using peripheral blood. Receptor source: a man in his 60s with active or convalescent COVID-19. The CDR3 runs from the conserved cysteine through the conserved F or W. A D gene is named only where the DNA matches it firmly. The listing skips clone size in some rows; elsewhere it reads once, few, many or a size class.

TGTGCCAGTAGTATAGATCCATGGGACAGGGGAAGGACTGAAGCTTTCTTT,CASSIDPWDRGRTEAFF,TRBJ1-1,NA,TRBD1,TRBV19
TGCGCCAGCAGCTTCACGGGACAGGGACTGAACACTGAAGCTTTCTTT,CASSFTGQGLNTEAFF,TRBJ1-1,NA,TRBD1,TRBV5-1
TGTGCCAGCAGCCACACAGGGGCTGGAAACACCATATATTTT,CASSHTGAGNTIYF,TRBJ1-3,once,TRBD1,TRBV6-6
TGTGCCAGTTCAACAGGGACAGGACAGCCCCAGCATTTT,CASSTGTGQPQHF,TRBJ1-5,NA,TRBD1,TRBV19
TGCGCCAGCAGCGCCGGGACAGGGGCCTTCAGCTATGGCTACACCTTC,CASSAGTGAFSYGYTF,TRBJ1-2,few,TRBD1,TRBV10-1
TGTGCTAGTGGTTTGGAAAGGAACAGGGGGACTGAAGCTTTCTTT,CASGLERNRGTEAFF,TRBJ1-1,NA,TRBD1,TRBV12-5
TGTGCCAGCAGCGTAGAAAGGGCCGGGGGTAACTATGGCTACACCTTC,CASSVERAGGNYGYTF,TRBJ1-2,NA,NA,TRBV9
TGCGCCAGCAGCCCTCAGTGGCAGGGAAATGAAAAACTGTTTTTT,CASSPQWQGNEKLFF,TRBJ1-4,NA,NA,TRBV4-1
TGTGCCAGCAGCTTGTCGGCAGGGGCAACCTACGAGCAGTACTTC,CASSLSAGATYEQYF,TRBJ2-7,NA,NA,TRBV7-3
TGCGCCAACTCCCGGGACAGGGAACCCATTGAGACTAGCAATCAGCCCCAGCATTTT,CANSRDREPIETSNQPQHF,TRBJ1-5,NA,TRBD1,TRBV5-1
TGCAGCGCCAACAGGGGGAAGAACACTGAAGCTTTCTTT,CSANRGKNTEAFF,TRBJ1-1,NA,TRBD1,TRBV29-1
TGTGCCAGCAGCCCGGGGGCCGGGACAGGGGGTGAAAAACTGTTTTTT,CASSPGAGTGGEKLFF,TRBJ1-4,once,TRBD1,TRBV7-8
TGTGCCTGTACGCGGGAGGGCCAAAACACCGGGGAGCTGTTTTTT,CACTREGQNTGELFF,TRBJ2-2,NA,TRBD2,TRBV30
TGTGCCAGTAGTCCCTGGGACAGTCTCTCTGGAAACACCATATATTTT,CASSPWDSLSGNTIYF,TRBJ1-3,few,TRBD1,TRBV19
TGTGCCAGCAGCGGCAGGACAGGGGGCTCCTTGAATTCACCCCTCCACTTT,CASSGRTGGSLNSPLHF,TRBJ1-6,NA,TRBD1,TRBV13
TGTGCCAGCAGTTTAGGTGCACAGGGGTGGGAGCAGTACTTC,CASSLGAQGWEQYF,TRBJ2-7,few,TRBD1,TRBV28
TGTGCCAGTAGTGCTGCAGGGGGCAGAGATGGCTACACCTTC,CASSAAGGRDGYTF,TRBJ1-2,few,TRBD1,TRBV19
TGTGCCAGCAGACAAGGACAGGTGGGGGGAGAGCCCCAGCATTTT,CASRQGQVGGEPQHF,TRBJ1-5,medium-sized,TRBD1,TRBV7-2
TGTGCCTGGATATGCCGTCGCGGGACAGGAGGTGAAAAACTGTTTTTT,CAWICRRGTGGEKLFF,TRBJ1-4,NA,TRBD1,TRBV30
TGTGCCAGCAGTTACGGCAGGGCGAACACTGAAGCTTTCTTT,CASSYGRANTEAFF,TRBJ1-1,NA,NA,TRBV28
TGTGCCAGCAGCTTAGCGCTCGGGGACTACGAGCAGTACTTC,CASSLALGDYEQYF,TRBJ2-7,NA,NA,TRBV7-9
TGTGCCAGCAGCCTCCGGGGTACCTACGAGCAGTACTTC,CASSLRGTYEQYF,TRBJ2-7,NA,NA,TRBV11-2
TGTGCCAGCTCACTCGACGGGTTAAGCACAGATACGCAGTATTTT,CASSLDGLSTDTQYF,TRBJ2-3,NA,NA,TRBV18